The rows below give T cell receptor beta chains drawn from one sample of a study of TIL therapy for anti-PD-1-resistant metastatic lung cancer. Using immunoSEQ multiplex PCR, the repertoire was profiled, and TCRdb retains in-frame clones only, with some absent. The table has tens of thousands of clones, roughly 69% seen once. The sequencing used blood, collected at baseline. The receptors were gathered from a person aged 25 to 80 with non-small cell lung cancer. The CDR3 runs from the conserved cysteine through the conserved F or W. D genes are given only for firm matches.

j_call d_call v_call cdr3_aa cdr3_nt
TRBJ2-7 TRBD2 TRBV9 CASSNSGRVHEQYF TGTGCCAGCAGCAATAGCGGGAGGGTCCACGAGCAGTACTTC
TRBJ2-3 TRBD2 TRBV5-1 CASSLALTSGGTYSTDTQYF TGCGCCAGCAGCTTGGCCTTGACTAGCGGGGGGACCTACTCCACAGATACGCAGTATTTT
TRBJ2-3 NA TRBV4-2 CASSQDRGIITDTQYF TGTGCCAGCAGCCAAGATAGGGGGATAATCACAGATACGCAGTATTTT
TRBJ2-7 NA TRBV7-9 CASSFLQGPTYEQYF TGTGCCAGCAGCTTTTTGCAGGGGCCAACCTACGAGCAGTACTTC
TRBJ2-3 NA TRBV10-1 CASSGVSTDTQYF TGCGCCAGCAGCGGAGTAAGCACAGATACGCAGTATTTT
TRBJ2-3 TRBD2 TRBV7-3 CASSLTMGTSPAPQYF TGTGCCAGCAGCCTCACAATGGGGACTAGCCCCGCGCCGCAGTATTTT
TRBJ2-7 NA TRBV29-1 CSATGLGTGYEQYF TGCAGCGCAACGGGCCTTGGCACTGGATACGAGCAGTACTTC
TRBJ2-5 TRBD2 TRBV19 CASSTSGVRETQYF TGTGCCAGTAGTACCAGCGGGGTTCGAGAGACCCAGTACTTC
TRBJ2-5 TRBD1 TRBV5-1 CASSLEGPGGGTQYF TGCGCCAGCAGCTTGGAGGGACCAGGGGGTGGGACCCAGTACTTC
TRBJ1-5 NA TRBV27 CASSLNGDGNQPQHF TGTGCCAGCAGTTTAAACGGGGATGGGAATCAGCCCCAGCATTTT